This T cell receptor (beta chain) was observed in a study of CD8 T cells in ankylosing spondylitis. The study, taken as a whole, reports: In ankylosing spondylitis blood, a motif of roughly 8 highly homologous TCR beta variants appeared characteristic. Clones linked with disease were CD8+ and fairly uncommon in the peripheral blood. Enrichment of disease-linked clones was reportedly significant in matched ankylosing spondylitis synovial fluid.

CDR3 length: 13 residues. The germline gives CDR1 MNHEY, CDR2 SVGEGT. The V end lost 6 bases, the J end lost 5 bases, and 14 bases lay between the germline ends. The table lists this clonotype with a few counts. Its antigen is unknown. Quantitative barcoded 5'-RACE was used to prepare TCR beta libraries. TCRdb called the 5' RACE reads again in MiXCR, with one record for every CDR3 protein. The sample contains fewer than 500,000 distinct CDR3 sequences, approximately 20% of which appear only once. Sequencing used blood, either unsorted or a sorted T cell fraction (not recorded which). The gene calls are TRBV6-2 or TRBV6-3 and TRBJ2-7; D call uncertain. The sequence was obtained from a male donor with ankylosing spondylitis. CDR3 loop: CASRTDSANEQYF. The DNA of the CDR3 is TGTGCCAGCAGAACCGACTCCGCAAACGAGCAGTACTTC.